The 4 T cell receptor beta chains reported below all come from one sample, sequenced in a study of T cell changes during pregnancy in multiple sclerosis. The protocol was immunoSEQ multiplex PCR, while the TCRdb copy is restricted to in-frame clones and leaves out a portion. The sample lists about 24,000 clones, more than 75% seen once, with just under 9.5% in the top ten. The sample here was CD8+ T cells from peripheral blood mononuclear cells, taken in the third trimester of pregnancy. The receptors derive from a female donor in good health, enrolled as a control in a pregnancy study.

The CDR3 protein is CASSSRDRYTEAFF. The CDR3 DNA reads as TGCGCCAGCAGCAGCCGGGACAGATACACTGAAGCTTTCTTT. V gene TRBV5-1 combines with J gene TRBJ1-1, with 7 positions matching TRBD1. The CDR3 covers 14 residues. The V and J ends lost 4 bases and 3 bases, in that order; junction bases with no gene match: 6. The germline V gene encodes CDR1 SGHRS and CDR2 YFSETQ.

The genes are TRBV27 and TRBJ2-3; 9 bases align to TRBD1. Germline-derived CDR1 and CDR2 are MNHEY and SMNVEV (reference sequence). The CDR3 length is 14 residues. V gave up 7 bases and J gave up 5 bases; unmatched junction bases: 7. CDR3 sequence: CASKSGTGKDTQYF. The CDR3 DNA reads as TGTGCCAGCAAGTCCGGGACAGGGAAAGATACGCAGTATTTT.

This clone was detected only once. The rearrangement links TRBV29-1 to TRBJ1-2; D is unclear. Germline V gene lookup returns CDR1 SQVTM and CDR2 ANQGSEA. V lost 7 bases and J 7 bases, leaving 13 bases between the germline ends. This CDR3 is 11 amino acids long. The chain's CDR3 is CSAPVPPGYTF. The CDR3 coding sequence is TGCAGCGCCCCCGTTCCTCCTGGCTACACCTTC.

The V and J genes are TRBV7-8 and TRBJ2-1, with 7 bases that match TRBD2. The CDR3 has 15 residues. The V and J ends lost 8 bases and 3 bases, in that order; junction bases with no gene match: 10. Germline V lookup: CDR1 SGHVS, CDR2 FQNEAQ. In DNA form, the CDR3 reads TGTGCCAGCGGGTCGTGGCTAGCGGACTACAATGAGCAGTTCTTC. This encodes CASGSWLADYNEQFF.